This record concerns one TCR beta chain sequence. Antigen: not known. The sample is drawn from a study of post-analysis software for immune sequencing data. Researchers reported that TCR beta cDNA libraries carried unique molecular identifiers. A single record per CDR3 protein comes from TCRdb applying MiXCR to the PCR reads. The sample carries a few hundred thousand distinct CDR3 sequences, around a third recorded once. The CDR3 extends over 16 amino acids. CDR1 and CDR2 from the germline V gene are SGHTA and FQGNSA. V shed 3 bases and J 3 bases; nucleotides not matched to a gene: 5. Study-level points and caveats: Controls had lower frequencies than patients of roughly five TRBV segments, which included TRBV5-6, TRBV5-1 and TRBV20-1.

The origin of this receptor is a girl between 10 and 17 years old with multiple sclerosis. Sequencing was done on a sample of blood. This chain connects TRBV7-2 to TRBJ2-1; 10 nucleotides line up with TRBD2. DNA of the CDR3: TGTGCCAGCAGCTTGGCGAGCGGGGGGGGCTACAATGAGCAGTTCTTC. It specifies CASSLASGGGYNEQFF.